Shown below are 23 T cell receptor beta chains from a single sample sequenced in a study of T cell changes during pregnancy in multiple sclerosis. The method was immunoSEQ multiplex PCR; TCRdb's version includes in-frame clones alone and lacks a portion of them. The table shows about 120,000 clones, with 90% to 95% occurring only once. The sample in question was peripheral blood, obtained before pregnancy. These receptors were obtained from a female donor with multiple sclerosis, enrolled in a pregnancy study.

The chain carries TRBV28 and TRBJ2-1; maybe TRBD2 (7 bases). The CDR3 has 15 residues. Between the trimmed V and J ends, which lost 6 bases and 5 bases, there was a span of 17 bases. The germline CDR1 and CDR2 sequences are MDHEN and SYDVKM. The CDR3 region has the DNA TGTGCCAGCAGCCCCCGGGGGGCTGTCCACAATGAGCAGTTCTTC. Translation: CASSPRGAVHNEQFF.

The chain is built from TRBV29-1 and TRBJ2-1; TRBD2 aligns across 10 bases. Germline V gives CDR1 SQVTM, CDR2 ANQGSEA. The V gene end was trimmed by 5 bases and the J gene end by 2 bases; junction bases not matched to a gene: 12. CDR3 length equals 17 residues. DNA of the CDR3: TGCAGCGTTCGGGAAAGCGGGGGGGCTAGCGCCTACAATGAGCAGTTCTTC. Translation gives CSVRESGGASAYNEQFF.

The J gene is TRBJ2-5, the V gene TRBV7-9; 7 nucleotides match TRBD1. The CDR3 totals 13 residues. After removal of 4 bases from V and 5 bases from J, the junction contained 4 bases not matched to a gene. Germline V gene sequence: CDR1 SEHNR, CDR2 FQNEAQ (reference sequence). The CDR3 nucleotides read TGTGCCAGCAGCTCCGACAGGGCGGAGACCCAGTACTTC. It is translated as CASSSDRAETQYF.

The gene calls are TRBV18 and TRBJ1-1; the D gene is possibly TRBD1 (5 bases). The CDR3 contains 15 residues. V was trimmed by 4 bases and J by 0 bases, leaving 12 bases between them. Germline values: CDR1 KGHSH, CDR2 LQKENI. DNA for the CDR3: TGTGCCAGCTCACTGACTGTAGGGGTGAACACTGAAGCTTTCTTT. Translated, it gives CASSLTVGVNTEAFF.

The chain employs TRBV10-3 and TRBJ2-3, with D possibly being TRBD2 (6 bases). Trimming pared 0 bases from V and 3 bases from J, leaving 16 bases between. In germline, CDR1 is ENHRY, CDR2 SYGVKD. The CDR3 has 17 residues. CDR3 nucleotides: TGTGCCATCAGTGAGTCCCCCGGGGAGGAGCCTACAGATACGCAGTATTTT. Residues: CAISESPGEEPTDTQYF.

The chain joins TRBV11-2 to TRBJ2-3; TRBD2 might be the D (7 bases). V was pared by 0 bases and J by 2 bases, with 18 bases between. Germline V CDR1 and CDR2: SGHAT, FQNNGV. The CDR3 totals 18 residues. The CDR3 here is CASSLDRTRGPNTDTQYF. CDR3 DNA sequence: TGTGCCAGCAGCTTAGATCGAACGCGGGGGCCGAACACAGATACGCAGTATTTT.

This rearrangement joins TRBV7-3 to TRBJ2-1; 11 bases match TRBD2. Losses at the gene ends were 6 bases for V and 9 bases for J; bases not matched to a gene: 7. The length of the CDR3 is 14 residues. The germline CDR1 and CDR2 sequences are SGHTA and FQGTGA. The CDR3 loop reads CASSLAGGPFEQFF. CDR3 nucleotides: TGTGCCAGCAGTTTAGCGGGGGGGCCATTTGAGCAGTTCTTC.

This clone was detected a few times. V gene TRBV6-6 combines with J gene TRBJ2-7; 8 bases line up with TRBD1. Germline CDR1 MNHNY, CDR2 SVGAGI (reference sequence). The V gene end was trimmed by 4 bases and the J gene end by 7 bases; junction bases not matched to a gene: 6. The CDR3 consists of 13 residues. Written as DNA, the CDR3 is TGTGCCAGCAGTTCCAGGGGACAGGCTGAGCAGTACTTC. Protein: CASSSRGQAEQYF.

The chain combines TRBV5-5 with TRBJ2-5; possibly TRBD2 for D (5 bases). V gave up 2 bases and J gave up 1 base, with 9 bases separating them. The germline V gene has CDR1 SGHKS and CDR2 YYEKEE (reference sequence). The CDR3 runs 14 residues. The CDR3 here is CASSFLAVQETQYF. In DNA, the CDR3 is TGTGCCAGCAGCTTTCTAGCAGTCCAAGAGACCCAGTACTTC.

The rearrangement uses TRBV19 and TRBJ1-2; 9 nucleotides line up with TRBD1. With 5 bases clipped from V and 8 bases from J, the junction kept 12 bases outside the gene matches. Per the germline V gene, CDR1 is LNHDA and CDR2 is SQIVND (reference sequence). This CDR3 has 15 residues. As DNA, the CDR3 is TGTGCCAGTAGTTCCTACCGGGACAGGGTACGCGGCTACACCTTC. Its translation: CASSSYRDRVRGYTF.

This clone was observed once. This chain links TRBV10-3 with TRBJ2-7; a possible D gene is TRBD2 (6 bases). V shed 9 bases and J shed 3 bases, with 18 bases lying between them. Looked up from germline, CDR1 is ENHRY and CDR2 is SYGVKD. The CDR3 spans 14 residues. CDR3 bases: TGTGCCATTATGGGCGGAGTTAGCGGCTACGAGCAGTACTTC. Residues: CAIMGGVSGYEQYF.

This clone was observed once. The chain employs TRBV7-9 and TRBJ2-1; 8 positions match TRBD1. After removal of 5 bases from V and 10 bases from J, the junction contained 16 bases not matched to a gene. The CDR3 runs 16 residues. Germline CDR1 and CDR2: SEHNR and FQNEAQ (reference sequence). The CDR3 region has the DNA TGTGCCAGCAGCCCACGACAGGGGCCACGGTCGGTCGAGCAGTTCTTC. Protein sequence: CASSPRQGPRSVEQFF.

This clone was seen just once. This chain uses TRBV7-2 with TRBJ2-7, with D perhaps TRBD1 (6 bases). CDR1 is SGHTA and CDR2 is FQGNSA in the germline V gene. This CDR3 region has 12 residues. Trimming cost V 10 bases and J 2 bases, with 12 bases left between them. The CDR3 region has the DNA TGTGCCACCCGGGACACCACCTACGAGCAGTACTTC. Residues: CATRDTTYEQYF. Using reference TRBV7-2 and TRBJ2-7 for the parts outside the CDR3, the full variable domain is GAGVSQSPSNKVTEKGKDVELRCDPISGHTALYWYRQSLGQGLEFLIYFQGNSAPDKSGLPSDRFSAERTGGSVSTLTIQRTQQEDSAVYLCATRDTTYEQYFGPGTRLTVT.

The gene calls are TRBV7-2 and TRBJ1-1; no reliable D call. The CDR3 consists of 13 residues. Germline V gene lookup returns CDR1 SGHTA and CDR2 FQGNSA. Trimming took off 5 bases at V and 0 bases at J, with 7 bases between the two ends. CDR3 region: CASSPPVNTEAFF. The CDR3 region has the DNA TGTGCCAGCAGCCCCCCAGTGAACACTGAAGCTTTCTTT.

The chain employs TRBV5-6 and TRBJ2-1, with TRBD2 identical over 8 bases. Germline V gene lookup returns CDR1 SGHDT and CDR2 YYEEEE. The CDR3 extends over 14 amino acids. Unmatched junction bases numbered 8, after V lost 2 bases and J lost 10 bases. The CDR3 DNA sequence: TGTGCCAGCAGCTTTGGTAGCGGGGTCAGGGAGCAGTTCTTC. Translating gives CASSFGSGVREQFF.

The chain carries TRBV6-1 and TRBJ1-5; TRBD1 matches 7 bases. V shed 2 bases and J 0 bases; nucleotides not matched to a gene: 16. CDR3 length equals 20 residues. Looked up from germline, CDR1 is MNHNS and CDR2 is SASEGT. The CDR3 protein is CASSEKPTGFSLVSNQPQHF. The CDR3, as DNA: TGTGCCAGCAGTGAAAAACCGACAGGGTTTAGTCTTGTTAGCAATCAGCCCCAGCATTTT.

V is TRBV5-1 and J is TRBJ1-2; no reliable D call. V was trimmed by 3 bases and J by 2 bases, leaving 11 bases between them. The CDR3 spans 14 residues. Per the germline V gene, CDR1 is SGHRS and CDR2 is YFSETQ. The CDR3 region has the DNA TGCGCCAGCAGCTCCCCTAGCGGAAACTATGGCTACACCTTC. Translation gives CASSSPSGNYGYTF.

This chain connects TRBV5-1 to TRBJ1-2, with D possibly matching TRBD1 (5 bases). The V end lost 0 bases, the J end lost 6 bases, and 12 bases lay between the germline ends. Germline V CDR1 and CDR2: SGHRS, YFSETQ. The CDR3 loop spans 14 amino acids. This chain's CDR3 is CASSLASGSDGYTF. CDR3 sequence (DNA): TGCGCCAGCAGCTTGGCCTCAGGGTCGGATGGCTACACCTTC.

J is TRBJ2-1 and V is TRBV14; D not resolved. V was shortened by 1 base and J by 13 bases, with 8 bases between the two germline ends. Germline assignment: CDR1 SGHDN and CDR2 FVKESK. The CDR3 spans 11 residues. This CDR3 reads CASSQGIVQFF. The CDR3 DNA sequence: TGTGCCAGCAGCCAAGGTATAGTCCAGTTCTTC.

The chain combines TRBV11-2 with TRBJ2-1, with D possibly TRBD2 on 6 matching bases. Germline values: CDR1 SGHAT, CDR2 FQNNGV. With 11 bases removed from V and 1 base from J, the gap between germline ends came to 9 bases. The CDR3 is made up of 12 amino acids. DNA for the CDR3: TGTGCCGGGGGGATATCCTACAATGAGCAGTTCTTC. This encodes CAGGISYNEQFF.

V gene TRBV14 combines with J gene TRBJ2-7; D uncertain. V lost 1 base, J lost 0 bases, and 10 bases lay in between. This CDR3 is 15 amino acids long. Germline V gene sequence: CDR1 SGHDN, CDR2 FVKESK. CDR3 protein: CASSQVSVPSYEQYF. The CDR3 bases are TGTGCCAGCAGCCAAGTTTCTGTCCCCTCCTACGAGCAGTACTTC. The full variable domain, its missing parts supplied by reference TRBV14 and TRBJ2-7, is EAGVTQFPSHSVIEKGQTVTLRCDPISGHDNLYWYRRVMGKEIKFLLHFVKESKQDESGMPNNRFLAERTGGTYSTLKVQPAELEDSGVYFCASSQVSVPSYEQYFGPGTRLTVT.

The rearrangement links TRBV11-3 to TRBJ2-3; the match to TRBD2 covers 8 bases. CDR3 length: 15 residues. Germline V gene lookup returns CDR1 SGHNT and CDR2 YENEEA. Losses at the gene ends were 1 base for V and 6 bases for J; bases not matched to a gene: 6. The DNA of the CDR3 is TGTGCCAGCAGCTTAGCCGGACTAGCAGGTGATACGCAGTATTTT. Encoded protein: CASSLAGLAGDTQYF.

The chain employs TRBV7-3 and TRBJ2-3; 7 bases map to TRBD1. This CDR3 comprises 16 residues. After removal of 5 bases from V and 1 base from J, the junction contained 9 bases not matched to a gene. Germline V lookup: CDR1 SGHTA, CDR2 FQGTGA. The DNA for the CDR3 is TGTGCCAGCAGCCCCACCGGGACAGACGGCACAGATACGCAGTATTTT. Encoded protein: CASSPTGTDGTDTQYF.